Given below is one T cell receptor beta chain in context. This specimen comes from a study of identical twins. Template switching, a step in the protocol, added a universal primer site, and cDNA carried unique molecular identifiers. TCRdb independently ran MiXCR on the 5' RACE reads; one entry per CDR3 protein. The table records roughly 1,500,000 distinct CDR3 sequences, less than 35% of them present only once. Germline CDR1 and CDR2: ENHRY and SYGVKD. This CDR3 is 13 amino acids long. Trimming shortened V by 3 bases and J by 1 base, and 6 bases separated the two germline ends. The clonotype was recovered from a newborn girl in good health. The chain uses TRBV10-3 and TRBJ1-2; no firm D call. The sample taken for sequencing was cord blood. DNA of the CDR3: TGTGCCATCAGTGACCCCATTAACTATGGCTACACCTTC. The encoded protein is CAISDPINYGYTF.